These T cell receptor beta chains were read from a single sample in a study of OX40 agonist ivuxolimab in advanced cancers. TCRdb's copy holds only in-frame clones and misses some; the assay was immunoSEQ multiplex PCR. This repertoire shows some 32,000 clones, less than 90% found once; its top ten account for roughly 21%. Sequencing used CD4+ or CD8+ T cells sorted from blood, obtained in a trial of the OX40 agonist ivuxolimab. The receptors here all came from an adult with an advanced solid tumor such as melanoma, head and neck, liver or kidney cancer. CDR3s include the opening cysteine and the closing phenylalanine or tryptophan. D genes are given only for firm matches. Clone size appears in some rows only: once, few, many, or a class for an expanded clone.

abundance	d_gene	j_gene	v_gene	CDR3aa	CDR3nt
-	TRBD1	TRBJ1-2	TRBV27	CASSLSGTDFYYGYTF	TGTGCCAGCAGTTTATCGGGGACAGATTTTTACTATGGCTACACCTTC
-	-	TRBJ1-6	TRBV27	CASSFFNSPLHF	TGTGCCAGCAGTTTTTTTAATTCACCCCTCCACTTT
-	-	TRBJ2-7	TRBV7-9	CASSFPSEGEPYEQYF	TGTGCCAGCAGCTTCCCTTCCGAGGGGGAACCCTACGAGCAGTACTTC
-	TRBD1	TRBJ2-7	TRBV4-3	CASSQDWGDRGREQYF	TGCGCCAGCAGCCAAGATTGGGGGGACAGGGGGCGCGAGCAGTACTTC
few	-	TRBJ2-7	TRBV5-4	CASSLKSSYSSYEQYF	TGTGCCAGCAGCTTGAAAAGTAGCTATAGCTCCTACGAGCAGTACTTC
-	TRBD1	TRBJ2-2	TRBV6-5	CASSYQGADTGELFF	TGTGCCAGCAGTTACCAGGGGGCGGACACCGGGGAGCTGTTTTTT
-	TRBD2	TRBJ2-7	TRBV28	CASSGLAEYEQYF	TGTGCCAGCAGCGGACTAGCGGAATACGAGCAGTACTTC
-	-	TRBJ1-1	TRBV6-1	CASSEYRGMNTEAFF	TGTGCCAGCAGTGAATACCGGGGGATGAACACTGAAGCTTTCTTT
-	-	TRBJ2-3	TRBV7-9	CASSSSPSSLADTQYF	TGTGCCAGCAGCTCTAGCCCGTCTTCCCTAGCAGATACGCAGTATTTT
-	-	TRBJ1-3	TRBV4-3	CASSQDQGWDTIYF	TGCGCCAGCAGCCAAGACCAGGGGTGGGACACCATATATTTT
-	-	TRBJ2-2	TRBV4-1	CASSQAVQGGELFF	TGCGCCAGCAGCCAAGCAGTACAGGGTGGGGAGCTGTTTTTT
-	TRBD2	TRBJ2-5	TRBV5-5	CASSRTGLAVQETQYF	TGTGCCAGCAGCAGAACCGGACTAGCGGTTCAAGAGACCCAGTACTTC
-	-	TRBJ2-7	TRBV6-1	CATSNEQYF	TGTGCCACCTCGAACGAGCAGTACTTC
-	-	TRBJ2-7	TRBV27	CASSPGGPLEQYF	TGTGCCAGCAGCCCTGGGGGGCCCCTCGAGCAGTACTTC
-	-	TRBJ2-3	TRBV5-1	CASSWADTQYF	TGCGCCAGCAGTTGGGCAGATACGCAGTATTTT
-	-	TRBJ2-7	TRBV27	CASIKRDPYEQYF	TGTGCCAGCATCAAGAGGGACCCCTACGAGCAGTACTTC
-	TRBD1	TRBJ1-5	TRBV19	CASSIWDRGNQPQHF	TGTGCCAGTAGTATTTGGGACAGGGGCAATCAGCCCCAGCATTTT
-	-	TRBJ1-3	TRBV15	CATSRSRLDAPQGNTIYF	TGTGCCACCAGCAGGTCACGGCTCGACGCTCCTCAGGGGAACACCATATATTTT
-	-	TRBJ1-1	TRBV4-2	CASSQGQLMNTEAFF	TGTGCCAGCAGCCAGGGTCAGTTAATGAACACTGAAGCTTTCTTT
-	-	TRBJ2-7	TRBV6-1	CASSERPDEQYF	TGTGCCAGCAGTGAACGGCCGGACGAGCAGTACTTC
-	-	TRBJ2-5	TRBV28	CATLSRGRGGETQYF	TGTGCCACCCTCTCCAGGGGTAGGGGCGGAGAGACCCAGTACTTC
-	TRBD2	TRBJ2-7	TRBV5-1	CASSFEREVNEQYF	TGCGCCAGCAGCTTCGAGCGGGAAGTCAACGAGCAGTACTTC
-	-	TRBJ2-7	TRBV10-3	CAISESSLDKTYEQYF	TGTGCCATCAGTGAGTCAAGTCTGGACAAGACCTACGAGCAGTACTTC
-	TRBD2	TRBJ2-5	TRBV4-1	CASSQDTGGAWETQYF	TGCGCCAGCAGCCAAGATACGGGGGGGGCCTGGGAGACCCAGTACTTC
-	TRBD2	TRBJ2-7	TRBV27	CASRRTSGRKQYF	TGTGCCAGCAGACGGACTAGCGGGAGGAAGCAGTACTTC
-	-	TRBJ2-7	TRBV9	CASSTEGGWSYEQYF	TGTGCCAGCAGCACAGAGGGTGGATGGTCCTACGAGCAGTACTTC
-	-	TRBJ2-1	TRBV5-8	CASSLSEGDYNEQFF	TGTGCCAGCAGCTTGTCTGAGGGGGACTACAATGAGCAGTTCTTC
-	-	TRBJ1-2	TRBV10-3	CAISESFPAENYGYTF	TGTGCCATCAGTGAGTCGTTTCCGGCCGAGAACTATGGCTACACCTTC
-	-	TRBJ2-7	TRBV9	CASSPMRVSYEQYF	TGTGCCAGCAGCCCCATGCGGGTTTCCTACGAGCAGTACTTC
once	-	TRBJ1-2	TRBV6-5	CASSNSQNYGYTF	TGTGCCAGCAGTAACAGTCAGAACTATGGCTACACCTTC
few	TRBD1	TRBJ1-1	TRBV29-1	CSVAPGGEAFF	TGCAGCGTTGCCCCAGGGGGTGAAGCTTTCTTT
few	-	TRBJ1-5	TRBV4-1	CASSPRHVSNQPQHF	TGCGCCAGCAGCCCGCGGCATGTGAGCAATCAGCCCCAGCATTTT
-	-	TRBJ1-1	TRBV9	CASSVEGKPRAEAFF	TGTGCCAGCAGCGTAGAGGGGAAACCGAGGGCTGAAGCTTTCTTT
-	-	TRBJ2-4	TRBV13	CASSGMGKNIQYF	TGTGCCAGCTCGGGTATGGGGAAAAACATTCAGTACTTC
-	-	TRBJ2-3	TRBV5-1	CASSLDSGVGTDTQYF	TGCGCCAGCAGCTTGGATTCCGGGGTTGGCACAGATACGCAGTATTTT
-	TRBD2	TRBJ2-1	TRBV2	CASSEAREVDEQFF	TGTGCCAGCAGTGAAGCGCGGGAGGTGGATGAGCAGTTCTTC
-	-	TRBJ2-2	TRBV5-6	CASSLYPGPNTGELFF	TGTGCCAGCAGCTTGTACCCGGGCCCAAACACCGGGGAGCTGTTTTTT
-	-	TRBJ1-6	TRBV19	CASSMTDSYNSPLHF	TGTGCCAGTAGTATGACAGATTCCTATAATTCACCCCTCCACTTT
many	TRBD1	TRBJ2-2	TRBV6-1	CASSEQGDTGELFF	TGTGCCAGCAGTGAACAGGGGGACACCGGGGAGCTGTTTTTT
few	-	TRBJ2-3	TRBV27	CASSLGAYLPPQYF	TGTGCCAGCAGTTTAGGGGCCTACTTGCCCCCGCAGTATTTT
-	-	TRBJ2-7	TRBV6-5	CASSVGGARNEQYF	TGTGCCAGCAGTGTCGGAGGGGCTCGAAACGAGCAGTACTTC
-	TRBD1	TRBJ2-5	TRBV10-2	CASSLGTGVETQYF	TGCGCCAGCAGCCTTGGGACAGGGGTGGAGACCCAGTACTTC
-	-	TRBJ2-7	TRBV2	CASSGEESSYEQYF	TGTGCTAGCAGTGGGGAGGAATCCTCCTACGAGCAGTACTTC